This T cell receptor (beta chain) stems from a study of cytomegalovirus exposure and HLA in healthy donors. Across the study: Findings of an earlier analysis included roughly 110 million unique TCR beta sequences from around 180 million T cells. Findings of the study overall: A later analysis reportedly found fewer N-insertions in an Asian-associated ancestry cluster than the roughly 730-donor mean. Equally common other TCR beta chains were less clonally expanded than HLA-associated ones, a later analysis found. A link between a missense DCLRE1C variant and TCR beta V- and J-gene trimming emerged from a later analysis.

About this clone itself: Its target is not known.

From germline, CDR1 is LNHDA and CDR2 SQIVND (reference sequence). CDR3 length: 14 residues. With 5 bases removed from V and 2 bases from J, the gap between germline ends came to 13 bases. PCR was performed using 60 Vbeta and 13 Jbeta primers. This table comes from immunoSEQ multiplex PCR, and its TCRdb copy is limited to in-frame clones, with some not included. In the table there are some 200,000 clones, approximately 70% of which are singletons. This TCR came from a man aged 35 to 55 in good health and CMV-seropositive. The chain uses TRBV19 and TRBJ2-7; weak D call: TRBD1 (5 bases). The sample taken for sequencing was PBMCs. CDR3 in DNA: TGTGCCAGTAGTGCCTCCTGGGGCCCCTACGAGCAGTACTTC. This codes for CASSASWGPYEQYF.